This T cell receptor (beta chain) comes out of a study of T-cell memory formation after mild COVID-19. Germline-derived CDR1 and CDR2 are SGHAT and FQNNGV. The CDR3 totals 14 residues. Trimming removed 7 bases from V and 5 bases from J; junction bases left unmatched: 9. TCRdb independently ran MiXCR on the 5' RACE reads; one entry per CDR3 protein. Among approximately 260,000 distinct CDR3 sequences listed, under 20% were seen once. This sequence joins TRBV11-2 and TRBJ2-5; 8 nucleotides align to TRBD1. This receptor was obtained from a man aged 18 to 35 who had mild COVID-19 (a few samples of this study predate the infection). Cell type and time point are not known. The material sequenced was PBMCs or a T cell subset sorted from them (not recorded which). As DNA, the CDR3 is TGTGCCAGCACCCGGACAGGGCTTAGGGAGACCCAGTACTTC. Translated, it gives CASTRTGLRETQYF.